A selection of T cell receptor beta chains follows, all from one sample in a study of T-cell memory formation after mild COVID-19. Each CDR3 protein gets one entry after TCRdb re-called the 5' RACE reads with MiXCR. The data show roughly 350,000 distinct CDR3 sequences, around 28% seen once. Sequencing input: PBMCs or a T cell subset sorted from them (not recorded which). These receptors all stem from an adult woman who had mild COVID-19 (a few samples of this study predate the infection). Cell type and time point are not known. The CDR3 runs from the conserved cysteine through the conserved F or W. The D gene is left open where the match is weak. Some rows mark clone size as missing; the rest say once, few, many or name a class of expanded clone.

J gene,V gene,D gene,clone size,CDR3 protein,CDR3 DNA
TRBJ2-1,TRBV11-2,TRBD2,few,CASSLYLAGIQRVYNEQFF,TGTGCCAGCAGCTTATACCTAGCGGGGATTCAACGAGTCTACAATGAGCAGTTCTTC
TRBJ2-2,TRBV21-1,-,-,CASDRGTGELFF,TGTGCCAGCGACAGGGGCACCGGGGAGCTGTTTTTT
TRBJ2-2,TRBV7-8,-,-,CASSLKLSGELFF,TGTGCCAGCAGCTTAAAATTATCCGGGGAGCTGTTTTTT
TRBJ2-1,TRBV5-6,TRBD2,few,CASSWTSGSHEQFF,TGTGCCAGCAGCTGGACTAGCGGGAGCCATGAGCAGTTCTTC
TRBJ1-1,TRBV19,-,-,CASSIDPGRRGTEAFF,TGTGCCAGTAGTATAGACCCAGGGCGGCGGGGCACTGAAGCTTTCTTT
TRBJ2-5,TRBV7-2,-,-,CASSFASTPGETQYF,TGTGCCAGCAGCTTTGCTAGCACCCCGGGGGAGACCCAGTACTTC
TRBJ2-2,TRBV3-1,-,few,CASSPYRVRYTGELFF,TGTGCCAGCAGCCCTTACAGGGTGAGATACACCGGGGAGCTGTTTTTT
TRBJ1-6,TRBV6-5,-,few,CASSSGGGNSPLHF,TGTGCCAGCAGTTCTGGTGGGGGTAATTCACCCCTCCACTTT
TRBJ1-6,TRBV3-1,TRBD1,once,CASTRGQLNSPLHF,TGTGCCAGCACCCGGGGACAGTTGAATTCACCCCTCCACTTT
TRBJ2-2,TRBV5-1,-,-,CASSLPGRTNTGELFF,TGCGCCAGCAGCTTGCCGGGACGCACGAACACCGGGGAGCTGTTTTTT
TRBJ2-1,TRBV29-1,-,few,CSVWDVPEQFF,TGCAGCGTCTGGGACGTCCCTGAGCAGTTCTTC
TRBJ2-7,TRBV3-1,TRBD2,-,CASSHQRGSSPYEQYF,TGTGCCAGCAGCCACCAGCGGGGGTCCTCGCCTTACGAGCAGTACTTC
TRBJ2-7,TRBV20-1,TRBD1,-,CSARDRDRGPEQYF,TGCAGTGCTAGAGATCGGGACAGGGGGCCCGAGCAGTACTTC
TRBJ2-2,TRBV29-1,TRBD2,-,CSVDSAGVNTGELFF,TGCAGCGTTGATAGTGCGGGAGTTAACACCGGGGAGCTGTTTTTT
TRBJ2-7,TRBV18,-,few,CASSRSLGYEQYF,TGTGCCAGCTCACGCAGTCTAGGCTACGAGCAGTACTTC
TRBJ1-5,TRBV19,-,-,CASNHYSNQPQHF,TGTGCCAGTAATCATTATAGCAATCAGCCCCAGCATTTT
TRBJ2-7,TRBV27,-,-,CASSKEAWGYEQYF,TGTGCCAGCAGTAAAGAGGCTTGGGGCTACGAGCAGTACTTC
TRBJ2-7,TRBV10-3,TRBD1,-,CAISSPPGQKYEQYF,TGTGCCATCAGTTCACCTCCGGGACAGAAATACGAGCAGTACTTC
TRBJ1-4,TRBV5-5,TRBD1,-,CASRLTGVNEKLFF,TGTGCCAGCAGGTTGACAGGGGTTAATGAAAAACTGTTTTTT
TRBJ2-1,TRBV24-1,TRBD2,few,CATSLAGGHNEQFF,TGTGCCACCAGCCTAGCGGGAGGCCACAATGAGCAGTTCTTC
TRBJ1-1,TRBV30,TRBD1,-,CAWGLDRGTEAFF,TGTGCCTGGGGCCTGGACAGGGGCACTGAAGCTTTCTTT
TRBJ2-7,TRBV5-5,TRBD1,-,CASTSAPGQGYEQYF,TGTGCCAGCACCTCTGCCCCGGGACAGGGCTACGAGCAGTACTTC
TRBJ1-2,TRBV11-3,-,once,CASGGTRGYTF,TGTGCCAGCGGAGGGACGAGGGGCTACACCTTC
TRBJ2-1,TRBV19,TRBD2,few,CASSPSGLAIDEQFF,TGTGCCAGTAGTCCCTCCGGACTAGCGATCGATGAGCAGTTCTTC
TRBJ2-2,TRBV7-9,-,-,CASSPSVTGELFF,TGTGCCAGCAGCCCCAGTGTTACCGGGGAGCTGTTTTTT
TRBJ2-5,TRBV12-3/TRBV12-4,TRBD1,few,CATRTGGGNGAQYF,TGTGCCACTAGGACAGGGGGGGGAAATGGGGCCCAGTACTTC
TRBJ1-1,TRBV4-1,-,-,CASSRADPNTEAFF,TGCGCCAGCAGCCGAGCTGACCCGAACACTGAAGCTTTCTTT
TRBJ2-5,TRBV15,TRBD1,-,CATSRVEGGSETQYF,TGTGCCACCAGCAGAGTGGAAGGGGGCAGCGAGACCCAGTACTTC
TRBJ2-2,TRBV24-1,-,-,CATSDTQDVTGELFF,TGTGCCACCAGTGATACTCAGGACGTTACCGGGGAGCTGTTTTTT
TRBJ2-7,TRBV27,TRBD2,few,CASSPTGLAGAYEQYF,TGTGCCAGCAGTCCGACGGGACTAGCGGGGGCATACGAGCAGTACTTC
TRBJ1-1,TRBV7-9,-,-,CASSRQYTEAFF,TGTGCCAGCAGCCGCCAGTACACTGAAGCTTTCTTT
TRBJ1-2,TRBV7-9,-,few,CASSRDGSLIANYGYTF,TGTGCCAGCAGCCGCGACGGCAGTCTTATAGCTAACTATGGCTACACCTTC
TRBJ1-1,TRBV5-1,-,many,CASSLALGSGAFF,TGCGCCAGCAGCTTGGCTCTGGGCTCAGGAGCTTTCTTT
TRBJ2-1,TRBV6-5,-,-,CASSYPAGDEQFF,TGTGCCAGCAGTTACCCCGCGGGCGATGAGCAGTTCTTC
TRBJ2-3,TRBV12-3/TRBV12-4,TRBD2,many,CASRAGGVFTQYF,TGTGCCAGCAGAGCGGGGGGGGTCTTTACGCAGTATTTT
TRBJ2-1,TRBV12-3/TRBV12-4,TRBD2,few,CASSLFGRGYNEQFF,TGTGCCAGCAGTTTATTCGGGAGGGGCTACAATGAGCAGTTCTTC
TRBJ2-1,TRBV7-9,-,once,CASSPTSPSYNEQFF,TGTGCCAGCAGCCCTACTAGCCCCTCCTACAATGAGCAGTTCTTC
TRBJ2-3,TRBV15,TRBD2,-,CATSRVAGVGPDTQYF,TGTGCCACCAGCAGAGTAGCGGGAGTGGGGCCAGATACGCAGTATTTT
TRBJ2-3,TRBV12-3/TRBV12-4,-,few,CASSFGAVDTQYF,TGTGCCAGCAGTTTCGGGGCCGTAGATACGCAGTATTTT
TRBJ2-7,TRBV21-1,-,-,CASSKESSGRAMDCEQYF,TGTGCCAGCAGCAAAGAATCCAGCGGGAGGGCCATGGATTGCGAGCAGTACTTC
TRBJ1-2,TRBV18,TRBD1,few,CASTGVDGYGYTF,TGTGCCAGCACAGGGGTGGACGGCTATGGCTACACCTTC
TRBJ1-3,TRBV20-1,-,-,CSARDPTGASGNTIYF,TGCAGTGCTAGAGATCCAACAGGTGCCTCTGGAAACACCATATATTTT